This T cell receptor beta chain was recovered during a study of T cell responses to AZD1222 COVID-19 vaccine. Findings and caveats of the study: Unmutated variant regions are reportedly targeted by nearly half of spike-specific TCRs. Only five or six AZD1222 recipients were seropositive at baseline. It was only after the peak T cell response that any repertoires were sampled.

The ends were cut back, 8 bases at V and 8 bases at J, with 22 bases in the middle. Germline V lookup: CDR1 LNHDA, CDR2 SQIVND (reference sequence). This CDR3 spans 15 amino acids. With regard to this clone: What it binds is not known.

Sequenced by immunoSEQ multiplex PCR; TCRdb stores in-frame clones only, minus some. The table has about 150,000 clones, 92% seen once. This TCR was sampled from an adult in good health. The specimen comprised peripheral blood, sampled on day 0 of AZD1222 vaccination. V gene TRBV19 combines with J gene TRBJ2-1; maybe TRBD1 (5 bases). DNA of the CDR3: TGTGCCAGTGCCGGGCAGGGCTTTAGGCGAGATGAGCAGTTCTTC. This gives the protein CASAGQGFRRDEQFF.